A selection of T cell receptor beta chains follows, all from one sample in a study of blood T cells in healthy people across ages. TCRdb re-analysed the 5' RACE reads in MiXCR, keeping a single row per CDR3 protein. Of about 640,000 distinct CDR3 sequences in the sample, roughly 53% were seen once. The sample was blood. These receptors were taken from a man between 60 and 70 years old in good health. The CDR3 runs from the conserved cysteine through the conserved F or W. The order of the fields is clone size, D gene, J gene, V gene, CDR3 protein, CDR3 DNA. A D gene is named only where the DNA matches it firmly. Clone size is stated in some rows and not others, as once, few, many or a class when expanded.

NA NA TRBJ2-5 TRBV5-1 CASSLNVGSGEEETQYF TGCGCCAGCAGCTTGAATGTGGGGAGTGGGGAGGAAGAGACCCAGTACTTC
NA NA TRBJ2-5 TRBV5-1 CASRADPITETQYF TGCGCCAGCAGGGCGGATCCCATTACGGAGACCCAGTACTTC
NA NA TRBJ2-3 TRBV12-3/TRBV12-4 CASSVRTAADTQYF TGTGCCAGCAGTGTAAGAACAGCAGCAGATACGCAGTATTTT
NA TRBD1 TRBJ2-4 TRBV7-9 CASSWTGEDIQYF TGTGCCAGCAGCTGGACAGGGGAGGACATTCAGTACTTC
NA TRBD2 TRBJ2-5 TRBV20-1 CSAPSGGGQETQYF TGCAGTGCTCCTAGCGGGGGCGGTCAAGAGACCCAGTACTTC
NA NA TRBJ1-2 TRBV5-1 CASSTVGRVDGYTF TGCGCCAGCAGCACCGTGGGCAGGGTCGATGGCTACACCTTC
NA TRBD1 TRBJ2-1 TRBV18 CASSPEQGAHNEQFF TGTGCCAGCTCACCAGAACAGGGGGCCCACAATGAGCAGTTCTTC
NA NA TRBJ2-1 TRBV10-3 CAIKGPNEQFF TGTGCCATCAAGGGCCCAAATGAGCAGTTCTTC
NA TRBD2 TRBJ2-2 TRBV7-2 CASSFRGVNTGELFF TGTGCCAGCAGCTTCCGGGGGGTAAACACCGGGGAGCTGTTTTTT
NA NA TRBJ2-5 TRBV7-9 CASSSRTLQETQYF TGTGCCAGCAGCTCCCGGACACTGCAAGAGACCCAGTACTTC
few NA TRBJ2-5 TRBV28 CASSPSGRGETQYF TGTGCCAGCAGTCCTAGCGGTAGGGGGGAGACCCAGTACTTC
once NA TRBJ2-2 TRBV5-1 CASHLEATNTGELFF TGCGCCAGTCACCTCGAGGCCACGAACACCGGGGAGCTGTTTTTT
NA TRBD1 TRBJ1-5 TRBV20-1 CSARDGTGGQPQHF TGCAGTGCTAGAGACGGGACAGGGGGCCAGCCCCAGCATTTT
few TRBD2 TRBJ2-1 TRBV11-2 CASSMLAGANEQFF TGTGCCAGCAGCATGCTAGCGGGGGCCAATGAGCAGTTCTTC
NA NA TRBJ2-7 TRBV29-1 CSVGETGYSYEQYF TGCAGCGTTGGGGAAACAGGTTACTCCTACGAGCAGTACTTC
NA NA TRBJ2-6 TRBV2 CASSPREISSGANVLTF TGTGCCAGCAGCCCACGGGAGATCAGCTCTGGGGCCAACGTCCTGACTTTC
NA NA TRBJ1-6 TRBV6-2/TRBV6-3 CASRDSSGSPLHF TGTGCCAGCAGGGACAGCTCGGGATCACCCCTCCACTTT
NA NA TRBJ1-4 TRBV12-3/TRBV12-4 CASSLGHGEKLFF TGTGCCAGCAGTTTAGGTCACGGTGAAAAACTGTTTTTT
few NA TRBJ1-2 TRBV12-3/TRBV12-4 CASSWSADPTNYGYTF TGTGCCAGCAGTTGGAGCGCCGACCCGACTAACTATGGCTACACCTTC
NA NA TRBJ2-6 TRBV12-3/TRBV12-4 CASSFFGAGANVLTF TGTGCCAGCAGTTTCTTCGGGGCTGGGGCCAACGTCCTGACTTTC
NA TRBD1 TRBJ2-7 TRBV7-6 CASSLVAYRGNSIDEQYF TGTGCCAGCAGCTTAGTGGCGTACAGGGGGAATTCAATCGACGAGCAGTACTTC
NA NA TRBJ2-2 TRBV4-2 CASSQVGGTGELFF TGTGCCAGCAGCCAGGTCGGGGGTACCGGGGAGCTGTTTTTT
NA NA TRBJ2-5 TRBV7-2 CASSFWQQETQYF TGTGCCAGCAGCTTCTGGCAACAAGAGACCCAGTACTTC
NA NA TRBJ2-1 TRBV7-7 CASSPTLGVHEQFF TGTGCCAGCAGCCCCACCCTTGGGGTACATGAGCAGTTCTTC
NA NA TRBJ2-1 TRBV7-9 CATKEQVFGEQFF TGTGCCACGAAGGAACAGGTCTTTGGTGAGCAGTTCTTC
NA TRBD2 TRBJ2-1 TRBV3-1 CASSQAGLAGGPIYNEQFF TGTGCCAGCAGCCAAGCGGGACTAGCGGGGGGGCCAATTTACAATGAGCAGTTCTTC
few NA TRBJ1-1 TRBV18 CASSDGQNTEAFF TGTGCCAGCTCAGACGGACAGAACACTGAAGCTTTCTTT
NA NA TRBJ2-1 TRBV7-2 CASRNGGLHEQFF TGTGCCAGCAGAAACGGGGGCTTGCATGAGCAGTTCTTC
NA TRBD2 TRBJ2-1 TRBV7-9 CASSLSVAGVGNEQFF TGTGCCAGCAGCTTATCCGTAGCGGGGGTCGGCAATGAGCAGTTCTTC
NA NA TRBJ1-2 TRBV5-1 CVSSTRTSSYGYTF TGCGTCAGCAGCACCCGGACGTCCTCCTATGGCTACACCTTC
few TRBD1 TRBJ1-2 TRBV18 CASSPGTGGDGNYGYTF TGTGCCAGCTCACCCGGGACAGGGGGCGATGGAAACTATGGCTACACCTTC
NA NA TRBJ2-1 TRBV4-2 CASSQDIYGTALIHEQFF TGTGCCAGCAGCCAAGATATTTACGGGACTGCCCTAATCCATGAGCAGTTCTTC
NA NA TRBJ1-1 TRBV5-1 CASSRGGGVTEAFF TGCGCCAGCAGCCGGGGTGGGGGTGTCACTGAAGCTTTCTTT
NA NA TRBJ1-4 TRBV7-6 CASSLGQLPTNEKLFF TGTGCCAGCAGTTTAGGGCAGTTACCAACTAATGAAAAACTGTTTTTT
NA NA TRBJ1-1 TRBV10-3 CAISEVTGLAFF TGTGCCATCAGTGAGGTCACAGGTTTAGCTTTCTTT
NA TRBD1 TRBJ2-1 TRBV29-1 CSVRDRDTYNEQFF TGCAGCGTCCGAGACAGGGACACCTACAATGAGCAGTTCTTC
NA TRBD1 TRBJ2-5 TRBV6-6 CASSSPAGGETQYF TGTGCCAGCAGTTCCCCCGCAGGGGGTGAGACCCAGTACTTC
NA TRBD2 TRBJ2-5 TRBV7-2 CASSRAGSGGGKTQYF TGTGCCAGCAGCCGGGCGGGTAGCGGGGGAGGAAAGACCCAGTACTTC
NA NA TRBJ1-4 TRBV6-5 CASSYSNLGGFVEKLFF TGTGCCAGCAGTTACTCGAATCTTGGGGGTTTCGTAGAAAAACTGTTTTTT
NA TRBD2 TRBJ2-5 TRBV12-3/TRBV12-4 CASSSQRGTSEGTQYF TGTGCCAGCAGTAGCCAGCGAGGGACTAGCGAGGGGACCCAGTACTTC
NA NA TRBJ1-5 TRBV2 CASSGLGGRNQPQHF TGTGCCAGCAGTGGACTCGGGGGGAGAAATCAGCCCCAGCATTTT
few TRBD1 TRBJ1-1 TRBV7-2 CASSQQGGGTANTEAFF TGTGCCAGCAGCCAACAGGGGGGGGGGACAGCCAACACTGAAGCTTTCTTT
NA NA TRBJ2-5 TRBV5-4 CASSLGTINEETQYF TGTGCCAGCAGCCTCGGGACGATAAACGAAGAGACCCAGTACTTC
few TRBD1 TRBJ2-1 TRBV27 CASSLSPPEGTGFISYNEQFF TGTGCCAGCAGTTTATCACCCCCTGAGGGGACAGGGTTTATCTCCTACAATGAGCAGTTCTTC
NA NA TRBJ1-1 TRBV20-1 CSARDRGNTEAFF TGCAGTGCTAGAGATCGGGGGAACACTGAAGCTTTCTTT
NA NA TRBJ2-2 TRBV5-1 CASSPPTTSTGELFF TGCGCCAGCAGCCCCCCGACTACCTCAACCGGGGAGCTGTTTTTT
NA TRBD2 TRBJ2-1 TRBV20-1 CSASLAGGPEGQFF TGCAGTGCTAGTCTAGCGGGGGGGCCCGAGGGGCAGTTCTTC
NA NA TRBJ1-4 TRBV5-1 CASSLGQGKYEKLFF TGCGCCAGCAGCTTGGGGCAGGGGAAGTATGAAAAACTGTTTTTT
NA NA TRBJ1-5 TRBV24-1 CATVRFIGNQPQHF TGTGCCACCGTACGGTTTATTGGCAATCAGCCCCAGCATTTT
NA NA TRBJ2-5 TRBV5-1 CASSLEAVGLGETQYF TGCGCCAGCAGCTTGGAAGCCGTCGGGCTAGGGGAGACCCAGTACTTC
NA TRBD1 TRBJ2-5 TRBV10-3 CAIRQGVQETQYF TGTGCCATCAGACAGGGGGTCCAAGAGACCCAGTACTTC
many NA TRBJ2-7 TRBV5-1 CASSLEADSYEQYF TGCGCCAGCAGCTTGGAGGCAGACTCCTACGAGCAGTACTTC
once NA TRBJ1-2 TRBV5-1 CASSLGTVPYGYTF TGCGCCAGCAGCTTGGGGACAGTCCCCTATGGCTACACCTTC
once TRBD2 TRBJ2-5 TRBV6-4 CASSNGGLAVQETQYF TGTGCCAGCAGCAACGGGGGACTAGCAGTCCAAGAGACCCAGTACTTC
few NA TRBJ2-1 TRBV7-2 CASSLGWEIYNEQFF TGTGCCAGCAGCTTAGGGTGGGAAATATACAATGAGCAGTTCTTC
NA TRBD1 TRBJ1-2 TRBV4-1 CASSQVADRAYYGYTF TGCGCCAGCAGCCAAGTCGCCGACAGGGCCTACTATGGCTACACCTTC
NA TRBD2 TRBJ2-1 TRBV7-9 CASGTRGGGASYNEQFF TGTGCCAGCGGCACCCGTGGCGGGGGGGCCTCCTACAATGAGCAGTTCTTC
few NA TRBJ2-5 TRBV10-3 CAISDWSGEETQYF TGTGCCATCAGTGATTGGTCCGGGGAAGAGACCCAGTACTTC
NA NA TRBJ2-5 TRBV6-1 CASSEGGVIQETQYF TGTGCCAGCAGTGAAGGCGGGGTGATACAAGAGACCCAGTACTTC